Each of the 9 T cell receptor beta chains below was sequenced from the same sample in a study of chemoradiotherapy in HPV16-positive cancers. The assay was immunoSEQ multiplex PCR, and TCRdb's table has in-frame clones only and misses some. The data show fewer than 40,000 clones, with approximately 89% seen just once and about 5% held by the top ten. This sample comprised blood, obtained from a patient who underwent chemoradiotherapy. The receptors were sampled from a human donor with HPV-associated anogenital cancer.

The genes are TRBV6-6 and TRBJ1-3; D is perhaps TRBD1 (5 bases). V lost 7 bases and J 1 base, leaving 11 bases between the germline ends. The CDR3 runs to 14 residues. Germline CDR1 is MNHNY and CDR2 is SVGAGI (reference sequence). The CDR3: CASTRGDSGNTIYF. The CDR3 DNA is TGTGCCAGCACTCGAGGGGATTCTGGAAACACCATATATTTT.

The rearrangement uses TRBV5-6 and TRBJ1-2, with a possible D match to TRBD1 (5 bases). The CDR3 is made up of 14 amino acids. The germline V gene has CDR1 SGHDT and CDR2 YYEEEE. V was clipped by 6 bases and J by 3 bases, with 15 bases between them. The CDR3 DNA reads as TGTGCCAGCATCCTTGCGGGGGAAGACTATGGCTACACCTTC. Its translation: CASILAGEDYGYTF.

In its sample, this clone was seen once. The chain links TRBV27 to TRBJ2-7, with D perhaps TRBD2 (6 bases). The V end lost 4 bases, the J end lost 0 bases, and 16 bases lay between the germline ends. This CDR3 is built from 16 residues. In germline, CDR1 is MNHEY, CDR2 SMNVEV (reference sequence). CDR3 DNA: TGTGCCAGCAGTTCACTAGCCGGAGTGGGCTCCTACGAGCAGTACTTC. Its protein is CASSSLAGVGSYEQYF.

This clone turned up a few times. This chain uses TRBV19 with TRBJ1-5; 7 bases align to TRBD1. Germline V gene lookup returns CDR1 LNHDA and CDR2 SQIVND (reference sequence). This CDR3 spans 14 amino acids. Trimming cost V 5 bases and J 2 bases; bases outside gene matches: 3. The CDR3: CASSAGTGNQPQHF. In nucleotides, the CDR3 is TGTGCCAGTAGTGCGGGGACAGGCAATCAGCCCCAGCATTTT.

This clone appeared a few times. The chain carries TRBV18 and TRBJ1-1; D gene ambiguous. CDR3 size: 15 residues. CDR1 is KGHSH and CDR2 is LQKENI in the germline V gene. V was shortened by 5 bases and J by 8 bases, with 21 bases between the two germline ends. In DNA form, the CDR3 reads TGTGCCAGCTCATTCTCTCAGGACTGGACCTCAGAAGCTTTCTTT. The encoded protein is CASSFSQDWTSEAFF.

This clone was seen only once. The chain joins TRBV7-6 to TRBJ1-1; D gene ambiguous. CDR3 size: 12 residues. The V end was cut by 2 bases, the J end by 1 base, with 2 bases between. CDR1 is SGHVS, CDR2 FNYEAQ, per germline. In nucleotides, the CDR3 is TGTGCCAGCAGCTTATGGAACACTGAAGCTTTCTTT. It translates to CASSLWNTEAFF.

The chain recombines TRBV28 with TRBJ2-1, with 13 bases matching TRBD2. The CDR3 has 17 amino acids. The V gene end was trimmed by 6 bases and the J gene end by 3 bases; junction bases not matched to a gene: 8. The V gene's germline CDR1 is MDHEN and CDR2 SYDVKM. The CDR3 DNA is TGTGCCAGCAGGCTGAGGACTAGCGGGAGTTTCTACAATGAGCAGTTCTTC. Residues: CASRLRTSGSFYNEQFF.

This chain uses TRBV5-8 with TRBJ1-1, with 9 bases fitting TRBD1. Germline V lookup: CDR1 SGHTS, CDR2 YDEGEE. The CDR3 consists of 16 residues. The V and J ends lost 2 bases and 4 bases, in that order; junction bases with no gene match: 9. The DNA of the CDR3 is TGTGCCAGCAGCTTACAACAGGGGGCGAGGGCCACTGAAGCTTTCTTT. Translation: CASSLQQGARATEAFF.

The chain couples TRBV10-3 to TRBJ1-1; unclear D gene. This CDR3 has 14 residues. Germline V gene sequence: CDR1 ENHRY, CDR2 SYGVKD. V lost 6 bases to trimming and J lost 1 base, with 12 bases between them. CDR3 sequence (DNA): TGTGCCATCAGGACTCAATTGGGGAACACTGAAGCTTTCTTT. Its protein is CAIRTQLGNTEAFF.